These 23 T cell receptor beta chains came from one sample sequenced in a study of blood T cells in healthy people across ages. With a J-beta primer mix and a sample-barcoded 5' primer, a second PCR ran about 7 to 11 cycles. Using its own MiXCR run on the 5' RACE reads, TCRdb lists one record per CDR3 protein. This table has about 730,000 distinct CDR3 sequences, roughly 47% appearing once. The sample comprised blood. All receptors derive from a woman aged 55-69 years in good health.

In its sample, this clonotype was seen once. CDR3 bases: TGTGCCAGCAGCTTAGACGGGCGGGTAATGAACACTGAAGCTTTCTTT. This gives the protein CASSLDGRVMNTEAFF. The rearrangement uses TRBV7-9 and TRBJ1-1, with unresolved D. Trimming pared 1 base from V and 0 bases from J, leaving 12 bases between. The CDR3 contains 16 residues. Germline V lookup: CDR1 SEHNR, CDR2 FQNEAQ (reference sequence).

This clonotype was detected only a few times. This chain connects TRBV9 to TRBJ1-6; possibly TRBD1 for D (5 bases). Trimming took off 0 bases at V and 7 bases at J, with 14 bases between the two ends. Germline V gene sequence: CDR1 SGDLS, CDR2 YYNGEE. This CDR3 spans 16 amino acids. CDR3 sequence (DNA): TGTGCCAGCAGCGTAGCTGTCGGACATAACAATTCACCCCTCCACTTT. Translation gives CASSVAVGHNNSPLHF.

This clonotype was seen only a few times. This sequence joins TRBV3-1 and TRBJ2-5; D possibly corresponds to TRBD1 (7 bases). CDR1 is LGHDT, CDR2 YNNKEL, per germline (reference sequence). This CDR3 spans 13 amino acids. Trimming removed 7 bases from V and 3 bases from J, with 12 bases in between. CDR3 in DNA: TGTGCCAGCAACGGGGGACAGAAAGAGACCCAGTACTTC. Protein sequence: CASNGGQKETQYF.

The V and J genes are TRBV20-1 and TRBJ2-4; the match to TRBD2 covers 15 bases. After removal of 4 bases from V and 0 bases from J, the junction contained 7 bases not matched to a gene. This CDR3 has 18 residues. In germline, CDR1 is DFQATT, CDR2 SNEGSKA (reference sequence). CDR3 region: CSATPWTSGRAAKNIQYF. For the CDR3, the DNA is TGCAGTGCTACCCCCTGGACTAGCGGGAGGGCAGCCAAAAACATTCAGTACTTC.

The chain couples TRBV5-1 to TRBJ1-2; a weak D match, TRBD1 (5 bases). Germline loops: CDR1 SGHRS, CDR2 YFSETQ. This CDR3 contains 14 residues. V was shortened by 0 bases and J by 6 bases, with 12 bases between the two germline ends. The CDR3 coding sequence is TGCGCCAGCAGCTTGGGTCGGCAGGGAGATGGCTACACCTTC. Its protein product is CASSLGRQGDGYTF. Full variable domain (missing parts from reference TRBV5-1 and TRBJ1-2): KAGVTQTPRYLIKTRGQQVTLSCSPISGHRSVSWYQQTPGQGLQFLFEYFSETQRNKGNFPGRFSGRQFSNSRSEMNVSTLELGDSALYLCASSLGRQGDGYTFGSGTRLTVV.

The CDR3 reads CASSVASGPSYEQYF. The CDR3 coding sequence is TGTGCCAGCAGCGTGGCTAGCGGGCCCTCCTACGAGCAGTACTTC. This rearrangement joins TRBV9 to TRBJ2-7; 8 bases are a match to TRBD2. V dropped 2 bases and J dropped 0; count of bases not matched to a gene: 4. Looked up from germline, CDR1 is SGDLS and CDR2 is YYNGEE. This CDR3 has 15 amino acids.

V usage is TRBV27 and J usage is TRBJ2-4; 11 bases line up with TRBD2. V was pared by 5 bases and J by 3 bases, with 6 bases of the junction left unmatched. Germline V gene lookup returns CDR1 MNHEY and CDR2 SMNVEV (reference sequence). CDR3 length: 16 amino acids. The CDR3 sequence is CASSTGLAEDKNIQYF. The DNA of the CDR3 is TGTGCCAGCAGTACGGGACTAGCGGAAGACAAAAACATTCAGTACTTC.

This clonotype was counted between two and nine times. V is TRBV7-9 and J is TRBJ1-5; 9 bases map to TRBD1. V shed 1 base and J 2 bases; nucleotides not matched to a gene: 3. From germline, CDR1 is SEHNR and CDR2 FQNEAQ (reference sequence). The CDR3 contains 16 residues. CDR3 region: CASSLGWDRGNQPQHF. CDR3 bases: TGTGCCAGCAGCTTAGGGTGGGACAGGGGCAATCAGCCCCAGCATTTT.

Comment on this clonotype: Germline and junction disagree at one end, which may indicate a read error. The genes are TRBV7-3 and TRBJ2-1; D is tentatively TRBD1 or TRBD2 (5 bases each). The CDR3 is made up of 15 amino acids. CDR1 SGHTA and CDR2 FQGTGA come from the germline V gene. In nucleotides, the CDR3 is TGCGCCAGCAGCGTCGGGGTAGGGGCTGGGGGTGAGCAGTTCTTC. Protein: CASSVGVGAGGEQFF.

The chain links TRBV11-2 to TRBJ1-1, with no clear D. V was shortened by 7 bases and J by 1 base, with 16 bases between the two germline ends. This CDR3 comprises 15 residues. The germline CDR1 and CDR2 sequences are SGHAT and FQNNGV. The CDR3 region is CASNIGVGGNTEAFF. DNA of the CDR3: TGTGCCAGCAATATAGGCGTCGGAGGGAACACTGAAGCTTTCTTT.

This clonotype was counted between two and nine times. The J gene is TRBJ2-3, the V gene TRBV20-1, with D possibly TRBD1 on 5 matching bases. The germline V and J ends were trimmed by 1 base and 0 bases, with 14 bases remaining between them. Germline assignment: CDR1 DFQATT and CDR2 SNEGSKA (reference sequence). The CDR3 consists of 16 residues. The CDR3 spells CSARVLRGVSTDTQYF. The CDR3 DNA is TGCAGTGCTAGAGTGCTAAGGGGCGTAAGCACAGATACGCAGTATTTT.

This clonotype was observed at least ten times. This chain connects TRBV7-2 to TRBJ1-1; D remains unclear. There are 15 residues in the CDR3. The V and J ends lost 0 bases and 2 bases respectively, with 10 bases between them. CDR1 is SGHTA and CDR2 is FQGNSA in the germline V gene. The CDR3 reads CASSLATTSNTEAFF. The CDR3 bases are TGTGCCAGCAGCTTAGCGACGACATCAAACACTGAAGCTTTCTTT.

Turning to this clonotype: A read error is possible here, since a much larger clone lies one base away. This rearrangement joins TRBV6-5 to TRBJ2-7; D is unresolved. Germline V gives CDR1 MNHEY, CDR2 SVGAGI. The CDR3 is made up of 14 amino acids. This CDR3 reads CASSDSPGSYEQYF. DNA of the CDR3: TGTGCCAGCAGTGACTCGCCAGGATCCTACGAGCAGTACTTC.

The CDR3 sequence: CSARDVTGPGTQYF. The CDR3 region has the DNA TGCAGTGCTAGAGATGTGACAGGGCCTGGGACCCAGTACTTC. V gene TRBV20-1 combines with J gene TRBJ2-5; TRBD1 aligns across 7 bases. The V segment lost 0 bases and the J segment 7 bases; nucleotides outside the gene matches: 8. CDR1 is DFQATT, CDR2 SNEGSKA, per germline (reference sequence). The CDR3 length is 14 residues.

The V call is TRBV2, the J call TRBJ2-7; 12 nucleotides agree with TRBD2. The germline V gene encodes CDR1 SNHLY and CDR2 FYNNEI. The V gene end was trimmed by 6 bases and the J gene end by 5 bases; junction bases not matched to a gene: 8. The CDR3 spans 15 residues. DNA of the CDR3: TGTGCCAGCAGCCCGACTAGCGGGGGAAATAACGAGCAGTACTTC. It yields the protein CASSPTSGGNNEQYF.

This chain connects TRBV20-1 to TRBJ2-5; TRBD1 matches at 9 bases. Germline V gene data show CDR1 as DFQATT and CDR2 as SNEGSKA (reference sequence). The V segment lost 7 bases and the J segment 1 base; nucleotides outside the gene matches: 7. CDR3 length equals 14 residues. CDR3 DNA: TGCAGTGAGCGACAGGGGGGCCCCCAAGAGACCCAGTACTTC. It yields the protein CSERQGGPQETQYF.

For this clonotype: Given a much more abundant clone one base away, this may be a read error. The chain recombines TRBV5-6 with TRBJ2-1, with D perhaps TRBD1 (6 bases). The J call could be wrong; TRBJ2-7 is a better fit for the DNA end. This CDR3 has 16 residues. Germline V gene data show CDR1 as SGHDT and CDR2 as YYEEEE. Written as DNA, the CDR3 is TGTGCCAGCAGCTCGGTATCCTTATATAGGGACAATGAGCAGTACTTC. Protein: CASSSVSLYRDNEQYF.

The J gene is TRBJ1-1, the V gene TRBV4-2, with 10 bases identical to TRBD1. The CDR3 contains 16 residues. The V gene's germline CDR1 is LGHNA and CDR2 YNFKEQ. Germline trimming cut 4 bases from V and 3 bases from J; bases unmatched to any gene: 8. CDR3 in DNA: TGTGCCAGCAGCCCCTACTCGGGGACAGGGGACACTGAAGCTTTCTTT. Translated: CASSPYSGTGDTEAFF.

This clonotype was counted between two and nine times. This chain connects TRBV20-1 to TRBJ2-7; possibly TRBD1 or TRBD2 for D (5 bases each). Trimming left V 0 bases short and J 0 bases short, with 12 bases between. The CDR3 has 15 amino acids. Germline V gives CDR1 DFQATT, CDR2 SNEGSKA (reference sequence). The CDR3 loop is CSARDMRGNSYEQYF. In DNA form, the CDR3 reads TGCAGTGCTAGAGATATGAGGGGCAACTCCTACGAGCAGTACTTC.

The chain carries TRBV19 and TRBJ2-1; a possible D gene is TRBD1 (5 bases). Trimming shortened V by 6 bases and J by 3 bases, and 12 bases separated the two germline ends. CDR3 length: 14 residues. The germline V gene has CDR1 LNHDA and CDR2 SQIVND (reference sequence). CDR3 in amino acids: CASRSTEDYNEQFF. In DNA form, the CDR3 reads TGTGCCAGTAGATCGACAGAGGACTACAATGAGCAGTTCTTC. Variable domain in full (rest from reference TRBV19 and TRBJ2-1): DGGITQSPKYLFRKEGQNVTLSCEQNLNHDAMYWYRQDPGQGLRLIYYSQIVNDFQKGDIAEGYSVSREKKESFPLTVTSAQKNPTAFYLCASRSTEDYNEQFFGPGTRLTVL.

The chain joins TRBV20-1 to TRBJ2-5; D might be TRBD2 (6 bases). The V gene lost 4 bases and the J gene lost 1 base, with 7 bases spanning the gap. This CDR3 is built from 12 residues. Germline CDR1 and CDR2: DFQATT and SNEGSKA (reference sequence). The CDR3 DNA is TGCAGTGCTATAGCGGTCCAAGAGACCCAGTACTTC. It codes for CSAIAVQETQYF.

This clonotype was observed a handful of times. Sequence at one end of the junction differs from germline and may be a read error. DNA for the CDR3: TGTGCCAGCAGATTGGGGGGGGCAGATGGCTACACCTTC. It specifies CASRLGGADGYTF. The V and J genes are TRBV5-5 and TRBJ1-2, with D possibly TRBD1 on 6 matching bases. CDR3 size: 13 residues. The germline V gene has CDR1 SGHKS and CDR2 YYEKEE (reference sequence).

The chain recombines TRBV6-2 or TRBV6-3 with TRBJ2-1; D gene unclear. V lost 7 bases, J lost 2 bases, and 6 bases lay in between. CDR3 length: 12 residues. CDR1 is MNHEY, CDR2 SVGEGT, per germline. The CDR3 spells CASKDAYNEQFF. CDR3 coding DNA: TGTGCCAGCAAGGACGCCTACAATGAGCAGTTCTTC.